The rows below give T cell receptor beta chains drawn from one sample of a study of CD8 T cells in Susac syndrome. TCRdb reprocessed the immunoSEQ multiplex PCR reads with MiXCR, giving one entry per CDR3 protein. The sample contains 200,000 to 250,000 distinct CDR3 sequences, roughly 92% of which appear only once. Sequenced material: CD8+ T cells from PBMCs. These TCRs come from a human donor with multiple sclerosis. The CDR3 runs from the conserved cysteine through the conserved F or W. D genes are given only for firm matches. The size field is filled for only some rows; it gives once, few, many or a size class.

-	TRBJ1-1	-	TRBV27	TGTGCCAGCCGCTGGGCAGGGGAAGCTTTCTTT	CASRWAGEAFF
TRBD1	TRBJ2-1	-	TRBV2	TGTGCCAGCAGTGACGGACAGGGCAACAATGAGCAGTTCTTC	CASSDGQGNNEQFF
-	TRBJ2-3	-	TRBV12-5	TGTGCTAGTGGTTTGGGACCGGGGGATACGCAGTATTTT	CASGLGPGDTQYF
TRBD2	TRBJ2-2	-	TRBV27	TGTGCCAGCAGTTTTTGGCCCGGGGGGGCGTCCGGGGAGCTGTTTTTT	CASSFWPGGASGELFF
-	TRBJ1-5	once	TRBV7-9	TGTGCCAGCAGCCTACAGAGTCAGCCCCAGCATTTT	CASSLQSQPQHF
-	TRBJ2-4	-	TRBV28	TGTGCCAGCAGTTTAATCAAAAACATTCAGTACTTC	CASSLIKNIQYF
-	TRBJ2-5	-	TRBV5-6	TGTGCCAGCAGCTTGGCTCCCTCCGCCAAGGAGACCCAGTACTTC	CASSLAPSAKETQYF
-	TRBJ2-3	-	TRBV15	TGTGCCACCAGCAGACGGACCCTCACAGATACGCAGTATTTT	CATSRRTLTDTQYF
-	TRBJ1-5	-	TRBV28	TGTGCCAGCAGTCCTACGGGCCGGAAGCCCCAGCATTTT	CASSPTGRKPQHF
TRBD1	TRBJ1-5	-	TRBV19	TGTGCCAGTAGTACGCTACAGGGGGGATCGGACAATCAGCCCCAGCATTTT	CASSTLQGGSDNQPQHF
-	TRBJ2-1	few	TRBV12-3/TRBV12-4	TGTGCCAGCAGTTTCGGTGGTGAGCAGTTCTTC	CASSFGGEQFF
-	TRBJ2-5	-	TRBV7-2	TGTGCCAGCAGCTTAGTGGTGGGCTATTGGGAGACCCAGTACTTC	CASSLVVGYWETQYF
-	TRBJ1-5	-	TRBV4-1	TGCGCCAGCAGCCAAGTCCGAGGGAGCAATCAGCCCCAGCATTTT	CASSQVRGSNQPQHF
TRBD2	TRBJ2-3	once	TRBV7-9	TGTGCCAGCAGCCCCGGGACTAGCGACAGCACGCAGTATTTT	CASSPGTSDSTQYF
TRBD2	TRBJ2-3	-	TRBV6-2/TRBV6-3	TGTGCCAGCAGATACGGGACTAGCGGGGGCTCTAGCACAGATACGCAGTATTTT	CASRYGTSGGSSTDTQYF
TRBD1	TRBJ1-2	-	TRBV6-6	TGTGCCAGCACCGCGCAGACAGGGCCATTCAACTATGGCTACACCTTC	CASTAQTGPFNYGYTF
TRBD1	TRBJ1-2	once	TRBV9	TGTGCCAGCAGCCCCCGACAGGGAGTAGGTTACTATGGCTACACCTTC	CASSPRQGVGYYGYTF
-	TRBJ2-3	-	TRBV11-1	TGTGCCAGCATGATCGGAGATACGCAGTATTTT	CASMIGDTQYF
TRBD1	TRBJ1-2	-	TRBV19	TGTGCCAGTAGTTCCCACCGGGACAGCCATCCCGCAGACACCTTC	CASSSHRDSHPADTF
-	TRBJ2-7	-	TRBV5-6	TGTGCCAGCAGCTCAACAGGGTCCATCTACGAGCAGTACTTC	CASSSTGSIYEQYF
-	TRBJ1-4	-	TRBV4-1	TGCGCCAGCAGCCCCTGGTCGGGGTACGAAAAACTGTTTTTT	CASSPWSGYEKLFF
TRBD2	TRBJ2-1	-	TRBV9	TGTGCCAGCAGCGGAACACTAGCGGTGAGCTCCTACAATGAGCAGTTCTTC	CASSGTLAVSSYNEQFF
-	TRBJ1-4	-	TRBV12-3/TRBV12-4	TGTGCCAGCAGTCCCTCAGGGACAACTAATGAAAAACTGTTTTTT	CASSPSGTTNEKLFF
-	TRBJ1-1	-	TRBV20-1	TGCAGTGCTCTTACAGGGTTGGGCACTGAAGCTTTCTTT	CSALTGLGTEAFF
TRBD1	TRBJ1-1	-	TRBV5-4	TGTGCCAGCAGAAACCAGGGGGACACTGAAGCTTTCTTT	CASRNQGDTEAFF
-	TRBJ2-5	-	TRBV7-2	TGTGCCAGCAGAGCTACAGGGCAAGAGACCCAGTACTTC	CASRATGQETQYF
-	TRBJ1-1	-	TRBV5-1	TGCGCCAGCAGCCCCTGGAGTCGGTCGAACACTGAAGCTTTCTTT	CASSPWSRSNTEAFF
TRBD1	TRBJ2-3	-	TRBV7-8	TGTGCCAGCAGCCTCAGGGACAGGGGCACAGATACGCAGTATTTT	CASSLRDRGTDTQYF
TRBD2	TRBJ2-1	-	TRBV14	TGTGCCAGCAGCCCCAGATGGACTAGCGTTTCCTACAATGAGCAGTTCTTC	CASSPRWTSVSYNEQFF
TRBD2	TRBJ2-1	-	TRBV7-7	TGTGCTAGCAGCTTAGGGACTAGCGGGATAGATGAGCAGTTCTTC	CASSLGTSGIDEQFF
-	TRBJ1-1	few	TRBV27	TGTGCCAGCAGGGGTATGAACACTGAAGCTTTCTTT	CASRGMNTEAFF
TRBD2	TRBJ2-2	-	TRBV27	TGTGCCAGCAGCGGGAGGCCTTTCACCGGGGAGCTGTTTTTT	CASSGRPFTGELFF
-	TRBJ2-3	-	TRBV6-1	TGTGCCAGCAGTCTTACCCTGGGGGACCCCACAGATACGCAGTATTTT	CASSLTLGDPTDTQYF
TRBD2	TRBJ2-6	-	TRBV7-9	TGTGCCAGCCTACGGGGGGGTAAAGCGCTTGGGGCCAACGTCCTGACTTTC	CASLRGGKALGANVLTF
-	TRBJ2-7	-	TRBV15	TGTGCCACCAGCAGCGAGGGACACCAAAACTTCTACGAGCAGTACTTC	CATSSEGHQNFYEQYF
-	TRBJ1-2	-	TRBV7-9	TGTGCCAGCAGCTCACACCAGGTGCAACTTAGCCTCTATGGCTACACCTTC	CASSSHQVQLSLYGYTF
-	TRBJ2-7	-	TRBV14	TGTGCCAGCAGCCAGGGGCCGGTCCCCTACGAGCAGTACTTC	CASSQGPVPYEQYF
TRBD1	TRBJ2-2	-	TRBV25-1	TGTGCCAGCAGTGGACAGGGGGCAGGCACCGGGGAGCTGTTTTTT	CASSGQGAGTGELFF
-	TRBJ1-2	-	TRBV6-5	TGTGCCAGCAGTTCTGCGGATGGCTACACCTTC	CASSSADGYTF
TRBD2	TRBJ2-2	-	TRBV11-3	TGTGCCAGCAGCATCGTAGGACTAGCGGGGGGGGCCGCGAACACCGGGGAGCTGTTTTTT	CASSIVGLAGGAANTGELFF
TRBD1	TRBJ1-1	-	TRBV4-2	TGTGCCAGCAGCCGCTACAGGGGGAACACTGAAGCTTTCTTT	CASSRYRGNTEAFF
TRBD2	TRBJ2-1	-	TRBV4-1	TGCGCCAGCAGCCTTACTAGCGGGAGTAACTACAATGAGCAGTTCTTC	CASSLTSGSNYNEQFF
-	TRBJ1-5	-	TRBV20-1	TGCAGTGCTAGAGATATATCAACGGTTAATCAGCCCCAGCATTTT	CSARDISTVNQPQHF
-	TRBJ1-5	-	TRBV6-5	TGTGCCAGCGGCCGGTCCGGCGGCAGCAATCAGCCCCAGCATTTT	CASGRSGGSNQPQHF
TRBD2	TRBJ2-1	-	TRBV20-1	TGCAGTGCTAGAGATCTCTTGGCTAGCGGGATCGACAATGAGCAGTTCTTC	CSARDLLASGIDNEQFF
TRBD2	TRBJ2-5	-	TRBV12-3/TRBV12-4	TGTGCCAGCAGCTTCAGCCTCCCCGGGGGGGCTCAAGAGACCCAGTACTTC	CASSFSLPGGAQETQYF
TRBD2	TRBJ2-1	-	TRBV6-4	TGTGCCAGCAGCGGAGTAGCGGGGGGAGGTGAGCAGTTCTTC	CASSGVAGGGEQFF
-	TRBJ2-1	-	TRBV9	TGTGCCAGCAGCGTAGGTACTAGAAGGGATGAGCAGTTCTTC	CASSVGTRRDEQFF
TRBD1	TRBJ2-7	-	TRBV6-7	TGTGCCAGCAGTTACACTCAGGGGGCGTGTTATTACGAGCAGTACTTC	CASSYTQGACYYEQYF
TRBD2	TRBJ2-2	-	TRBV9	TGTGCCAGCAGCCCCCCGACTAGCGAGTTCACCGGGGAGCTGTTTTTT	CASSPPTSEFTGELFF
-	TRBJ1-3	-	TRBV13	TGTGCCAGCAGCTCAGAAGGTGGTGGAAACACCATATATTTT	CASSSEGGGNTIYF
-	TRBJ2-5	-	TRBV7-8	TGTGCCAGCAGCTGGCAGAACGTCCAAGAGACCCAGTACTTC	CASSWQNVQETQYF
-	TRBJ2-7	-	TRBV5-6	TGTGCCAGCAGCTTGGGGACAACGGGAGTTTGGGAGCAGTACTTC	CASSLGTTGVWEQYF
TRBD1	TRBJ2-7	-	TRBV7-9	TGTGCCAGCACCCAAACCGACAGGGGAACTCACGAGCAGTACTTC	CASTQTDRGTHEQYF
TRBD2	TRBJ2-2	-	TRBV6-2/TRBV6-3	TGTGCCAGCAGCCCCGGGACTAGCGAATTGAACACCGGGGAGCTGTTTTTT	CASSPGTSELNTGELFF
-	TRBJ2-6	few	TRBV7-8	TGTGCCAGCAGCTTAGGTGGTCCCGTCCTGACTTTC	CASSLGGPVLTF
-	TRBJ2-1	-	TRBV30	TGTGCCTGGAGTGTTGGGGGGGGCGAGCAGTTCTTC	CAWSVGGGEQFF